This TCR beta chain was sequenced during a study of CD4 T cells in relation to SARS-CoV-2 and coronaviruses (dated by TCRdb to the early 2020s). In terms of the full investigation: The ViraFEST assay cultured PBMCs with antigen for under 13 days, then sequenced TCR beta CDR3s to find antigen-specific clonal expansions. An HIV-1 Nef peptide pool or a no-peptide culture served as the negative reference condition. Shared crossreactive spike epitopes were mapped to their HLA restriction using patient-derived lymphoblastoid cell lines. Memory CD4+ T cell crossreactivity between SARS-CoV-2 and common cold coronavirus spike proteins was assessed at the TCR clonotype level in the study. The Adaptive Biotechnologies TCR-sequencing kit was used to sequence samples from three pre-COVID donors and the naive versus memory experiments, whereas other data were Illumina-based. A different, Illumina-based TCR-beta assay was used to sequence expansion assays from other donors in the study. The paper as a whole reports these results and caveats: Crossreactivity analysis was centred on spike protein, so crossreactivity against other viral proteins was not assessed. About 65% of donors had memory CD4+ clonotypes that crossrecognized SARS-CoV-2 and at least one common cold coronavirus spike. The study was constrained by small numbers of patients and of tested TCRs. No donor contributed both pre-pandemic and post-infection samples, which limited tracing the source of pre-existing responses. Crossreactive clones showed significantly weaker SARS-CoV-2-driven expansion than monoreactive clones, consistent with antigenic imprinting.

The CDR3 goes from the cysteine to the phenylalanine over 20 residues. The retained sequence is limited to the CDR3, 60 bases, with the frame set at the first base. In the germline V gene, CDR1 corresponds to MNHEY and CDR2 to SVGEGT. Trimming takes 4 bases from V and 1 base from J, and the germline ends sit 26 bases apart. As to this clone: Which antigen it targets is not known. No base-level quality is on record; no much larger clone is a single base apart.

Receptor libraries were prepared by the immunoSEQ multiplex PCR assay. Processing in the source paper ran as follows. Preprocessing removed nonproductive sequences and CDR3s not starting with C, not ending with F or W, or shorter than 7 amino acids. Antigen-specific clonotypes were called with the MANAFEST web app, based on expansion relative to reference and other culture wells. To be counted as positive, a clone had to show significant expansion compared with the reference culture, at an FDR below 0.05, in 2 of 3 replicate wells. To be called positive, a clone also had to show significant expansion compared with every other tandem well and an odds ratio greater than 5. Pairwise Levenshtein distance, computed with the stringdist R package after three terminal residues were trimmed from each end, was used as the measure of CDR3 homology. The clones in this table, taken by TCRdb from immuneACCESS, are in-frame only. Not every clone is retained; where verified, under half of the shortfall comes from an unresolved V gene, and the cause of the rest is unknown. The V and J calls and clone size are taken from that table; D and trimming were inferred from the DNA. This sample holds 15,000 to 20,000 clones; approximately 82% were observed only once. Roughly 10% of the sample is in the top ten clones.

CD4+ T cells from unexposed donors were collected before the COVID-19 pandemic (2011-2018). Following 10 days of culture, the EasySep CD4+ T cell isolation kit was used to isolate CD4+ T cells. As far as cell numbers permitted, CD4+ T cells from unexposed donors were tested for reactivity against SARS-CoV-2 S and N as well as four spike pools from common cold coronaviruses. PBMCs were cultured at a few million per well in IMDM supplemented with around 5% human AB serum and around 10 IU/ml IL-2. Half of the culture medium was replaced with fresh IL-2-containing medium on days 3 and 7. In general, triplicate replicate wells were used for every peptide culture condition. The leukapheresis product used for the unexposed donors was purchased from a commercial source. Ficoll-Paque PLUS gradient centrifugation was used to isolate PBMCs from leukapheresis product or whole blood. PBMCs were either cryopreserved at -140 degrees C or used fresh in the expansion assay. The QIAamp Micro DNA Kit was used to extract genomic DNA from the CD4+ T cells.

Recombination connected TRBV6-2 or TRBV6-3 to TRBJ1-3; the D gene assignment is ambiguous. The receptor was isolated from a human donor in good health. The sample was CD4+ T cells from PBMCs, cultured in vitro. This receptor carries the CDR3 CASSLSPGRRRRNSGNTIYF. The nucleotide sequence is given as TGTGCCAGCAGTTTAAGCCCAGGACGGCGAAGGCGCAATTCTGGAAACACCATATATTTT.